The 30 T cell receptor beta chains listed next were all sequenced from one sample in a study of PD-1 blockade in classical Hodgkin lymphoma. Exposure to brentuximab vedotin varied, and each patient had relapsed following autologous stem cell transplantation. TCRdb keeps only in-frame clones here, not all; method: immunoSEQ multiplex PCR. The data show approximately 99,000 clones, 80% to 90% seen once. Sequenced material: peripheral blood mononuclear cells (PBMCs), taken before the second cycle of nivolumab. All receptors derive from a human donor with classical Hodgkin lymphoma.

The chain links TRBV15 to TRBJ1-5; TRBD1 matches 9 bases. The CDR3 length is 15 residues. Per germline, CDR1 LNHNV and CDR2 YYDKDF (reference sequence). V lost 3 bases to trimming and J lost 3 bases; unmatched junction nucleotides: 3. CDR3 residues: CATSSRTGDNQPQHF. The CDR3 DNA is TGTGCCACCAGCAGCCGGACAGGGGACAATCAGCCCCAGCATTTT.

The CDR3 sequence: CAWSVGGGGGANVLTF. In DNA, the CDR3 is TGTGCCTGGAGTGTAGGAGGGGGCGGTGGGGCCAACGTCCTGACTTTC. The rearrangement joins TRBV30 to TRBJ2-6; the D gene is possibly TRBD1 (7 bases). The V gene lost 0 bases and the J gene lost 3 bases, with 12 bases spanning the gap. CDR3 size: 16 residues. Germline assignment: CDR1 GTSNPN and CDR2 SVGIG (reference sequence).

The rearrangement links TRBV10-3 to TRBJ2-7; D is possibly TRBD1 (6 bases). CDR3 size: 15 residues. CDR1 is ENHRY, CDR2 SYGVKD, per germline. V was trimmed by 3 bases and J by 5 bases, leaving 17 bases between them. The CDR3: CAISDMGKQGDEQYF. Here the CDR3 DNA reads TGTGCCATCAGTGATATGGGGAAACAGGGAGACGAGCAGTACTTC.

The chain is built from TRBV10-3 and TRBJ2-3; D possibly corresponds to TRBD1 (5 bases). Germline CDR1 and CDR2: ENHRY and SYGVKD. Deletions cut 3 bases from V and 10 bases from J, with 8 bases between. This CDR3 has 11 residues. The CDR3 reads CAISDREAQYF. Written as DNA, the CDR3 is TGTGCCATCAGTGACAGGGAAGCGCAGTATTTT.

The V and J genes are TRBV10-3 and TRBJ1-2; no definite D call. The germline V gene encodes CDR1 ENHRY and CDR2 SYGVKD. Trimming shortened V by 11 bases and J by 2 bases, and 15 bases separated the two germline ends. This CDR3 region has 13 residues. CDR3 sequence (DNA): TGTGCCGTTACACCGGGAGGGAACTATGGCTACACCTTC. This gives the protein CAVTPGGNYGYTF.

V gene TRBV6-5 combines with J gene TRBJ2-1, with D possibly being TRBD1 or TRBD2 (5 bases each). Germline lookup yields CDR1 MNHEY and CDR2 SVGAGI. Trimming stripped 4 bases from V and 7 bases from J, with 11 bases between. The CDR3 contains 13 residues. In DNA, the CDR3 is TGTGCCAGCAGTTCGAGGGGTCCGAATGAGCAGTTCTTC. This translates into CASSSRGPNEQFF.

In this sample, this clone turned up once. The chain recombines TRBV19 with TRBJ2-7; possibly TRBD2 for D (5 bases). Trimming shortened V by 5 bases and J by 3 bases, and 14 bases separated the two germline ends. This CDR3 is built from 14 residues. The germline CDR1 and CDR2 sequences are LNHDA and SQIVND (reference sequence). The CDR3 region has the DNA TGTGCCAGTAGTCCCACGAGGGCTCACTACGAGCAGTACTTC. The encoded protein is CASSPTRAHYEQYF.

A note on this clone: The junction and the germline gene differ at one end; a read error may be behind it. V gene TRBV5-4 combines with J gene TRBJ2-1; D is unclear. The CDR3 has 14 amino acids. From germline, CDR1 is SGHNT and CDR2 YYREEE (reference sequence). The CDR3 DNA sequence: TGCGCCAGCAGCCAAGAGGTATCCAACAATGAGCAGTTCTTC. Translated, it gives CASSQEVSNNEQFF. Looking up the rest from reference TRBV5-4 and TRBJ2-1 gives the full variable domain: ETGVTQSPTHLIKTRGQQVTLRCSSQSGHNTVSWYQQALGQGPQFIFQYYREEENGRGNFPPRFSGLQFPNYSSELNVNALELDDSALYLCASSQEVSNNEQFFGPGTRLTVL.

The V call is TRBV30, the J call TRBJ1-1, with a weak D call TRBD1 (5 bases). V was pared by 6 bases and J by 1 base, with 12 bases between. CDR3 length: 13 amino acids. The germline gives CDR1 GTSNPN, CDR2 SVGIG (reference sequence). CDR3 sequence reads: CACQGRANTEAFF. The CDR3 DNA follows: TGTGCCTGCCAGGGACGGGCGAACACTGAAGCTTTCTTT. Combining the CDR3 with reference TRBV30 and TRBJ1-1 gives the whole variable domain SQTIHQWPATLVQPVGSPLSLECTVEGTSNPNLYWYRQAAGRGLQLLFYSVGIGQISSEVPQNLSASRPQDRQFILSSKKLLLSDSGFYLCACQGRANTEAFFGQGTRLTVV.

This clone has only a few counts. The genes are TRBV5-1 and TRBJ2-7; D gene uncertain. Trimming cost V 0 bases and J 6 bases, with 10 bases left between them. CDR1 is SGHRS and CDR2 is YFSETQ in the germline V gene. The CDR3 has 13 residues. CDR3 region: CASSLELEREQYF. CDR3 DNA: TGCGCCAGCAGCTTGGAACTGGAGCGCGAGCAGTACTTC.

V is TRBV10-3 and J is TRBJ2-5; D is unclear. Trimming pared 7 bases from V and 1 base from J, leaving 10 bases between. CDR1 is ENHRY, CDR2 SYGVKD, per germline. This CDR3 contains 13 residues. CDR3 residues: CAITSGVQETQYF. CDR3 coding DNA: TGTGCCATCACCTCTGGGGTCCAAGAGACCCAGTACTTC.

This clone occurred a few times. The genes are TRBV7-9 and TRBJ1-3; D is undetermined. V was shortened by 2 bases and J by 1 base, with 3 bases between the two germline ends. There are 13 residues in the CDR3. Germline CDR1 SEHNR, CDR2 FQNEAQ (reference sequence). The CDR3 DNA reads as TGTGCCAGCAGCTTACGTTCTGGAAACACCATATATTTT. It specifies CASSLRSGNTIYF.

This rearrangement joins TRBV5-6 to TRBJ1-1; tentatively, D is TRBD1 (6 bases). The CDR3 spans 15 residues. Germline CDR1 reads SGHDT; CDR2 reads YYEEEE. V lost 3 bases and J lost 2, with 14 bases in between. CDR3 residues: CASSSPGGSNTEAFF. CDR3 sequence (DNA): TGTGCCAGCAGCTCTCCCGGGGGCTCTAACACTGAAGCTTTCTTT. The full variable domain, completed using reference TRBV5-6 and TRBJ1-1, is DAGVTQSPTHLIKTRGQQVTLRCSPKSGHDTVSWYQQALGQGPQFIFQYYEEEERQRGNFPDRFSGHQFPNYSSELNVNALLLGDSALYLCASSSPGGSNTEAFFGQGTRLTVV.

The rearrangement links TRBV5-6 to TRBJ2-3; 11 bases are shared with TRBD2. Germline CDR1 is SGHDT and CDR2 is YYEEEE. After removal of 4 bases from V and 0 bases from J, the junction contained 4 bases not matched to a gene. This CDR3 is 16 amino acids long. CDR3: CASSPRLAGSTDTQYF. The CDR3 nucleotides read TGTGCCAGCAGCCCTCGACTAGCGGGAAGCACAGATACGCAGTATTTT.

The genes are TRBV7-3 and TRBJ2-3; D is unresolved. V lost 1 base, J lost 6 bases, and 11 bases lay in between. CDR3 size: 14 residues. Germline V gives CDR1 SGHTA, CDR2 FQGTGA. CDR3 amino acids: CASSLKLFPDTQYF. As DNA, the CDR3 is TGTGCCAGCAGCTTAAAGTTGTTTCCTGATACGCAGTATTTT.

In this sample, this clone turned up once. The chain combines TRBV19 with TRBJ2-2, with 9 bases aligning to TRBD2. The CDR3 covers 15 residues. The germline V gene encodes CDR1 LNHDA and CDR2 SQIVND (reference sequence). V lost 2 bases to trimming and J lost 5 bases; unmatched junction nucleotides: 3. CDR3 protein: CASSILAGKTGELFF. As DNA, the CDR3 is TGTGCCAGTAGTATACTAGCGGGGAAGACCGGGGAGCTGTTTTTT. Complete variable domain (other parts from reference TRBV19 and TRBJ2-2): DGGITQSPKYLFRKEGQNVTLSCEQNLNHDAMYWYRQDPGQGLRLIYYSQIVNDFQKGDIAEGYSVSREKKESFPLTVTSAQKNPTAFYLCASSILAGKTGELFFGEGSRLTVL.

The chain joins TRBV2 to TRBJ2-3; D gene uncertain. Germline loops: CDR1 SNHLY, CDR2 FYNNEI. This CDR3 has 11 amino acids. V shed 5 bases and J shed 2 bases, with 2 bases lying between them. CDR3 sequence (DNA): TGTGCCAGCAGTTACACAGATACGCAGTATTTT. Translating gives CASSYTDTQYF. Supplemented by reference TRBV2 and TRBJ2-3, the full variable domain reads EPEVTQTPSHQVTQMGQEVILRCVPISNHLYFYWYRQILGQKVEFLVSFYNNEISEKSEIFDDQFSVERPDGSNFTLKIRSTKLEDSAMYFCASSYTDTQYFGPGTRLTVL.

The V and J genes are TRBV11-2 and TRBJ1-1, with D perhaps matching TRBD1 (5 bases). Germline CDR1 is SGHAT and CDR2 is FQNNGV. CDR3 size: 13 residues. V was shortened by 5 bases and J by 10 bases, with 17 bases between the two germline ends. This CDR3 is CASSPTRGAGAFF. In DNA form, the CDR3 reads TGTGCCAGCAGCCCAACGAGAGGGGCTGGAGCTTTCTTT.

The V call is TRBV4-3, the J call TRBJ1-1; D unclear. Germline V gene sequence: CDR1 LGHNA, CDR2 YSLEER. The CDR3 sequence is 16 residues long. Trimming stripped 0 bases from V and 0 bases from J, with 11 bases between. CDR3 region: CASSQDPGVLNTEAFF. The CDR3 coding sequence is TGCGCCAGCAGCCAAGATCCCGGGGTTTTGAACACTGAAGCTTTCTTT.

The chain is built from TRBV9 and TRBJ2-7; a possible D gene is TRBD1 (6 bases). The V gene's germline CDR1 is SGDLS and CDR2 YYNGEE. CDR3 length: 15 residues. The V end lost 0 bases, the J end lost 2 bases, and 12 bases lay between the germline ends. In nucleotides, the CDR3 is TGTGCCAGCAGCGTAGGAGGCCCAGGGGCCTACGAGCAGTACTTC. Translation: CASSVGGPGAYEQYF.

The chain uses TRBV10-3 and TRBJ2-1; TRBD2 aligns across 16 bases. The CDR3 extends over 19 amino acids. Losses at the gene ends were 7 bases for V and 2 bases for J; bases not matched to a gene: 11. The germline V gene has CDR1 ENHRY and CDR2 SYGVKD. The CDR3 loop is CAIKEGLAGGHSPYNEQFF. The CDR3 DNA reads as TGTGCCATCAAAGAGGGACTAGCGGGAGGGCATAGCCCCTACAATGAGCAGTTCTTC.

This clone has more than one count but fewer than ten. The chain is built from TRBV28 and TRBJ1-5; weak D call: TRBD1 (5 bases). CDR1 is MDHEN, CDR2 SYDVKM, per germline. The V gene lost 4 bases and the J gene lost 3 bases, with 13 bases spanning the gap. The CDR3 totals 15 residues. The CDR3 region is CASSSPLGHNQPQHF. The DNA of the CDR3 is TGTGCCAGCAGTTCCCCGCTGGGGCACAATCAGCCCCAGCATTTT.

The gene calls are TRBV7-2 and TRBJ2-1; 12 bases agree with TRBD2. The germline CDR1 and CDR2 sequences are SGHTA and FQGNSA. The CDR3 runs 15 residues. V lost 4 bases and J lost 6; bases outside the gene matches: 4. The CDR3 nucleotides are TGTGCCAGCAGCTCGGGACTAGCGGGTGTCAATGAGCAGTTCTTC. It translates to CASSSGLAGVNEQFF.

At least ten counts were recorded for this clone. In nucleotides, the CDR3 is TGTGCCTGGAGTGTAGGGCTCCCGTGGGGTGAAGCTTTCTTT. Residues: CAWSVGLPWGEAFF. The chain joins TRBV30 to TRBJ1-1; D is unresolved. The CDR3 runs to 14 residues. Germline V gene sequence: CDR1 GTSNPN, CDR2 SVGIG (reference sequence). V lost 0 bases and J lost 7, with 15 bases in between. Variable domain in full (rest from reference TRBV30 and TRBJ1-1): SQTIHQWPATLVQPVGSPLSLECTVEGTSNPNLYWYRQAAGRGLQLLFYSVGIGQISSEVPQNLSASRPQDRQFILSSKKLLLSDSGFYLCAWSVGLPWGEAFFGQGTRLTVV.

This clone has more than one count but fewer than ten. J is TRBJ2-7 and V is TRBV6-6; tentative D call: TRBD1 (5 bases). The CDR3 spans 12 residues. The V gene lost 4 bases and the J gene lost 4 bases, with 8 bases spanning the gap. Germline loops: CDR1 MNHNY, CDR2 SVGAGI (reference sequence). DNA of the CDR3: TGTGCCAGCAGTTTGACAGCTTACGAGCAGTACTTC. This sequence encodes CASSLTAYEQYF.

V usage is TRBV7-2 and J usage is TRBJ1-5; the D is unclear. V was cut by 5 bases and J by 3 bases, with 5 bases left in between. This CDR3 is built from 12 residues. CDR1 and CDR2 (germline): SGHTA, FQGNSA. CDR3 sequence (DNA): TGTGCCAGCAGCATAAACAATCAGCCCCAGCATTTT. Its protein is CASSINNQPQHF.

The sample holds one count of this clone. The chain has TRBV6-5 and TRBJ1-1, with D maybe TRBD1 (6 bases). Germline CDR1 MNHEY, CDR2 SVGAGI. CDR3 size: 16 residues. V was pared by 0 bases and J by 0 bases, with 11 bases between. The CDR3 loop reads CASSYSFTGMNTEAFF. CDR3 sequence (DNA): TGTGCCAGCAGTTACTCGTTTACAGGGATGAACACTGAAGCTTTCTTT.

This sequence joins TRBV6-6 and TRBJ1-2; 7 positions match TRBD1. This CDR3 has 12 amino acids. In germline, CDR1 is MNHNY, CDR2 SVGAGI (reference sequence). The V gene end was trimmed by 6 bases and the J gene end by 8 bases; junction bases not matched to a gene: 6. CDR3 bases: TGTGCCAGCAGGACAGGGCAAGGGGGCTACACCTTC. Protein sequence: CASRTGQGGYTF.

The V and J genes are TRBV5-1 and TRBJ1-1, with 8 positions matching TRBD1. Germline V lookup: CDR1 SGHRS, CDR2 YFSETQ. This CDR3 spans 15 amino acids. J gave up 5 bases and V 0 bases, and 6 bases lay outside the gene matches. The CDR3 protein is CASSLATGGSTEAFF. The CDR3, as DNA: TGCGCCAGCAGCTTGGCTACAGGGGGTTCAACTGAAGCTTTCTTT. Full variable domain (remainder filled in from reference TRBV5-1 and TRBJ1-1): KAGVTQTPRYLIKTRGQQVTLSCSPISGHRSVSWYQQTPGQGLQFLFEYFSETQRNKGNFPGRFSGRQFSNSRSEMNVSTLELGDSALYLCASSLATGGSTEAFFGQGTRLTVV.

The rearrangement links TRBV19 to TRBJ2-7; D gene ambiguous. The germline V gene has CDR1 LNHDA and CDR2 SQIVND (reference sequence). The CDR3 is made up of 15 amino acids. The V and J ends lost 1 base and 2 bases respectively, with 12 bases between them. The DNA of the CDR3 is TGTGCCAGTAGTATAGCCACCGGGTCCCCCTACGAGCAGTACTTC. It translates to CASSIATGSPYEQYF.